The T cell receptor beta chain under discussion was sequenced for a study of cytomegalovirus exposure and HLA in healthy donors. Of note for this clone: Its antigen remains unknown.

General study points: CMV antigen specificity was confirmed in vitro for three CMV-associated chains. Later analysis indicated greater clonal expansion among HLA-associated TCR beta chains than among equally common other chains. Associated with cytomegalovirus, according to the listing, were about 160 TCR beta chains.

The V end was cut by 0 bases, the J end by 3 bases, with 9 bases between. The CDR3 has 14 amino acids. Looked up from germline, CDR1 is SGHNT and CDR2 is YENEEA. 60 Vbeta and 13 Jbeta primers were used in PCR. Repertoires were generated with immunoSEQ multiplex PCR, while TCRdb's copy carries only in-frame clones and drops some. The table includes 150,000 or so clones, more than 75% detected once. V gene TRBV11-3 combines with J gene TRBJ2-7; weak D call: TRBD2 (5 bases). Sequencing used PBMCs. This TCR was sampled from a woman between 40 and 55 years old in good health and CMV-seropositive. CDR3 protein: CASSLDELGYEQYF. CDR3 sequence (DNA): TGTGCCAGCAGCTTAGATGAACTAGGCTACGAGCAGTACTTC.